The T cell receptor (beta chain) described here comes from a study of blood T cells in healthy people across ages. Study observations and caveats: TCR beta diversity was tightly associated with the proportion of naive T cells. Age brought a roughly linear fall in TCR beta diversity measured per million T cells.

Primers used in a second PCR of about 6 to 11 cycles were a sample-barcoded 5' primer and a J-beta primer mix. TCRdb recomputed calls from the 5' RACE reads with MiXCR, one row per CDR3 protein. The sample contains about 1.1 million distinct CDR3 sequences, 35% to 40% of which appear only once. The extraction recovered at least 6 micrograms of total RNA per sample. In this sample, this clonotype turned up a few times. Its antigen is currently unknown. V was clipped by 6 bases and J by 4 bases; unmatched bases: 8. This CDR3 spans 14 amino acids. Germline CDR1 MNHEY, CDR2 SVGEGT. Sequenced: blood. This TCR was sampled from a man aged 18 to 30 in good health. V is TRBV6-2 or TRBV6-3 and J is TRBJ1-2; TRBD1 matches 7 bases. Written as DNA, the CDR3 is TGTGCCAGCAGCCGGGACAGAAATGCCTATGGCTACACCTTC. It is translated as CASSRDRNAYGYTF.